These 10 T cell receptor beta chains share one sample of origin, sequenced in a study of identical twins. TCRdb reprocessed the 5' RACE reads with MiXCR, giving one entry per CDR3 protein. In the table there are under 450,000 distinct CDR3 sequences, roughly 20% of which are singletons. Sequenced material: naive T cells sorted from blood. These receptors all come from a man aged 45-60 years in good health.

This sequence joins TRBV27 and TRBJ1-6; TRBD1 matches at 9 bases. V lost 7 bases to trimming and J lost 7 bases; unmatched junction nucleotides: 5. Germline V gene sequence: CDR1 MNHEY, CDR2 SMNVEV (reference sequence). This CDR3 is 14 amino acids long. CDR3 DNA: TGTGCCAGCAACCGGGACAGGGCGAATTCACCCCTCCACTTT. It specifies CASNRDRANSPLHF.

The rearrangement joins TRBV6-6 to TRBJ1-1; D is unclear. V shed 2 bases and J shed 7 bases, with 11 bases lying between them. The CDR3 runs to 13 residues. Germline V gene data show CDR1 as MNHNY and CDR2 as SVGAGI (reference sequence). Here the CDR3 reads CASSYTLTSEAFF. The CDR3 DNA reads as TGTGCCAGCAGTTACACCCTGACGAGTGAAGCTTTCTTT.

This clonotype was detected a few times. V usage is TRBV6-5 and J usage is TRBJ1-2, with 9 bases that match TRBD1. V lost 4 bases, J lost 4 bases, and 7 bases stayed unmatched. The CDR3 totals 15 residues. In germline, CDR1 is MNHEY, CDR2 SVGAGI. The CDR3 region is CASSSRDRAIYGYTF. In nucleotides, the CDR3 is TGTGCCAGCAGTTCCCGGGACAGGGCGATCTATGGCTACACCTTC.

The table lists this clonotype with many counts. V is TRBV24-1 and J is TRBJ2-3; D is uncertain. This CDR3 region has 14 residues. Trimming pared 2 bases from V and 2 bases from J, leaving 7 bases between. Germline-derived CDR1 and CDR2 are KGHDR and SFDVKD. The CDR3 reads CATSDYRITDTQYF. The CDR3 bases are TGTGCCACCAGTGATTACAGAATCACAGATACGCAGTATTTT.

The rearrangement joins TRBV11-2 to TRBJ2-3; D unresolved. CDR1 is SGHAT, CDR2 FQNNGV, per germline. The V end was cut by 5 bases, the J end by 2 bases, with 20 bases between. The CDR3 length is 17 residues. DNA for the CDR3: TGTGCCAGCAGCCCCAGATCACTCGTAACCATCACAGATACGCAGTATTTT. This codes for CASSPRSLVTITDTQYF.

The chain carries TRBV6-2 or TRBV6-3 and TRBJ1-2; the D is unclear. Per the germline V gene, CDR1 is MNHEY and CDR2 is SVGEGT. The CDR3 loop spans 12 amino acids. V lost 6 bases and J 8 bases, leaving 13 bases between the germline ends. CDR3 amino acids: CASRHQEYGYTF. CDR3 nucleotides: TGTGCCAGCAGACATCAAGAATACGGCTACACCTTC.

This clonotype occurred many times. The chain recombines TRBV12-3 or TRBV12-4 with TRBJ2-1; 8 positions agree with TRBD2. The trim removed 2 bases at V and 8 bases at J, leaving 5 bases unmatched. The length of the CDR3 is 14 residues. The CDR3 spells CASSLTGGVDEQFF. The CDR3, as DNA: TGTGCCAGCAGTTTAACGGGAGGGGTTGATGAGCAGTTCTTC.

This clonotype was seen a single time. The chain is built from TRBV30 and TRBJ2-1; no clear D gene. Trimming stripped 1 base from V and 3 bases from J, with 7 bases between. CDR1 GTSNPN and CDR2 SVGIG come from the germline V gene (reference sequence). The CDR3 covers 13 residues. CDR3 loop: CAWSESIYNEQFF. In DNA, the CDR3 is TGTGCCTGGAGTGAGAGCATCTACAATGAGCAGTTCTTC. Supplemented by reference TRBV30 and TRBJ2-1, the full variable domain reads SQTIHQWPATLVQPVGSPLSLECTVEGTSNPNLYWYRQAAGRGLQLLFYSVGIGQISSEVPQNLSASRPQDRQFILSSKKLLLSDSGFYLCAWSESIYNEQFFGPGTRLTVL.

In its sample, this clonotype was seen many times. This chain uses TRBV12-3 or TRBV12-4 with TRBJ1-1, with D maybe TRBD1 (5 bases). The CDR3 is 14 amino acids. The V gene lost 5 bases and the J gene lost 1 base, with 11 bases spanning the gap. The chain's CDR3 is CASSEGGGNTEAFF. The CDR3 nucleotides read TGTGCCAGCAGTGAGGGCGGGGGGAACACTGAAGCTTTCTTT.

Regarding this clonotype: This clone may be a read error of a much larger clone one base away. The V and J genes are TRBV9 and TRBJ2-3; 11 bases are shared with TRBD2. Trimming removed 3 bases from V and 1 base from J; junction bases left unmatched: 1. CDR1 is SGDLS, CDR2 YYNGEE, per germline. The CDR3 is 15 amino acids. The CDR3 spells CASSAGLAGTDTQYF. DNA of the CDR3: TGTGCCAGCAGCGCGGGACTAGCGGGCACAGATACGCAGTATTTT.